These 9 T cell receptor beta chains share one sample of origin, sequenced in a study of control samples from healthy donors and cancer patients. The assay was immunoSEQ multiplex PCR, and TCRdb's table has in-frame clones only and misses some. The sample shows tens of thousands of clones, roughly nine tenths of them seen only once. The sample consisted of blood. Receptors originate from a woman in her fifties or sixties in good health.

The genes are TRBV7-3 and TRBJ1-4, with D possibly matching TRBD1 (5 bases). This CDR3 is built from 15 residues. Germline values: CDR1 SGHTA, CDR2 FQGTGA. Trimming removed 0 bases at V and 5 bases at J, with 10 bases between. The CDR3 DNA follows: TGTGCCAGCAGCTTAACGGGGGGTTCGAATGAAAAACTGTTTTTT. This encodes CASSLTGGSNEKLFF. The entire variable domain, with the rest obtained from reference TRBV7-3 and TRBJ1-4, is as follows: GAGVSQTPSNKVTEKGKYVELRCDPISGHTALYWYRQSLGQGPEFLIYFQGTGAADDSGLPNDRFFAVRPEGSVSTLKIQRTERGDSAVYLCASSLTGGSNEKLFFGSGTQLSVL.

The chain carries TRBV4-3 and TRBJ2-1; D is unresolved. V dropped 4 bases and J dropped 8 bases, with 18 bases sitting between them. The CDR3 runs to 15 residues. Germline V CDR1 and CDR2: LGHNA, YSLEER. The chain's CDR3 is CASSLGSLEWYEQFF. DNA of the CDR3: TGCGCCAGCAGCCTCGGGTCGCTGGAGTGGTATGAGCAGTTCTTC.

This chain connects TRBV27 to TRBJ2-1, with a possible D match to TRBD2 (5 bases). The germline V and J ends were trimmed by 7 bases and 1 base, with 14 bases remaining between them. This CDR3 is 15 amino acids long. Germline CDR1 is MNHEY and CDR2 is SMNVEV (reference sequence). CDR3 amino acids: CASTYRDRSYNEQFF. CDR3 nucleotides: TGTGCCAGCACGTACCGGGATCGGTCCTACAATGAGCAGTTCTTC.

This chain's CDR3 is CASSRAQSTDTQYF. The CDR3 coding sequence is TGTGCCAGCAGTAGGGCACAGAGCACAGATACGCAGTATTTT. This chain uses TRBV28 with TRBJ2-3; D is ambiguous. Germline CDR1 MDHEN, CDR2 SYDVKM. V was trimmed by 5 bases and J by 0 bases, leaving 9 bases between them. The CDR3 runs 14 residues.

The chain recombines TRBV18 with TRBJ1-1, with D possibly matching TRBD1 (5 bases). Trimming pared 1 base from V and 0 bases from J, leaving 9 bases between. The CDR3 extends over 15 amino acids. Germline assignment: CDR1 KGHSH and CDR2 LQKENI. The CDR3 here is CASSPRGNMNTEAFF. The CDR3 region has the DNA TGTGCCAGCTCACCACGGGGGAATATGAACACTGAAGCTTTCTTT. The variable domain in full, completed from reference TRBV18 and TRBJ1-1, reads NAGVMQNPRHLVRRRGQEARLRCSPMKGHSHVYWYRQLPEEGLKFMVYLQKENIIDESGMPKERFSAEFPKEGPSILRIQQVVRGDSAAYFCASSPRGNMNTEAFFGQGTRLTVV.

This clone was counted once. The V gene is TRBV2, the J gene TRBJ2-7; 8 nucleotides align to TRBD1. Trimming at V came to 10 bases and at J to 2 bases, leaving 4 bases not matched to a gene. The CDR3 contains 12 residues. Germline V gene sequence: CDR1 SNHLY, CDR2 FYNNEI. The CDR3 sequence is CATGTGTYEQYF. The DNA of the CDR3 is TGTGCCACCGGGACAGGAACCTACGAGCAGTACTTC.

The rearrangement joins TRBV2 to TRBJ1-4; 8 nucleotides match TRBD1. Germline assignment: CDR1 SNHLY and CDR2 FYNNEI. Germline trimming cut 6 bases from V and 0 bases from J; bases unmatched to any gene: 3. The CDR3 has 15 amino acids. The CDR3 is CASRETGATNEKLFF. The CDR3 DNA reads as TGTGCCAGCAGGGAGACAGGGGCAACTAATGAAAAACTGTTTTTT. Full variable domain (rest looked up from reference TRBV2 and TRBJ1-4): EPEVTQTPSHQVTQMGQEVILRCVPISNHLYFYWYRQILGQKVEFLVSFYNNEISEKSEIFDDQFSVERPDGSNFTLKIRSTKLEDSAMYFCASRETGATNEKLFFGSGTQLSVL.

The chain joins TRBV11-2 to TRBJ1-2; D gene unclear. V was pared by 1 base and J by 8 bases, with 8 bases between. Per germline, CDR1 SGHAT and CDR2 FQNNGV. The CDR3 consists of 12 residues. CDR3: CASSLAGNGYTF. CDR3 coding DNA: TGTGCCAGCAGCTTAGCCGGGAACGGCTACACCTTC.

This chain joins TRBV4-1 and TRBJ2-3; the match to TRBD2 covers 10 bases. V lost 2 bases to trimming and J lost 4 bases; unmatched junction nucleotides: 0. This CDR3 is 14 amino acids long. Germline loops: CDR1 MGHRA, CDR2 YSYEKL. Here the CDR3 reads CASSQSGRADTQYF. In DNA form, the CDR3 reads TGCGCCAGCAGCCAAAGCGGGAGGGCAGATACGCAGTATTTT.